Reported below is one TCR beta chain. The sample comes from a study of blood T cell repertoires in COVID-19. The wider study: In each case, the material was cDNA or gDNA derived from T cells, B-cell-depleted T cells, or PBMCs.

Germline V lookup: CDR1 LNHDA, CDR2 SQIVND (reference sequence). V was pared by 3 bases and J by 3 bases, with 24 bases between. This CDR3 region has 18 residues. TCRdb's table, derived via immunoSEQ multiplex PCR, lists solely in-frame clones and lacks some. There are some 120,000 clones in the sample; more than 75% occur only once, and approximately 8% lies in the top ten. The sequencing sample was made of peripheral blood. This clonotype originated in a man aged 45 to 65 with acute or convalescent COVID-19. The chain carries TRBV19 and TRBJ2-7; possible D gene TRBD1, 5 bases. For the CDR3, the DNA is TGTGCCAGTAGTATGTTCAGGGTAGGGAAACGGCCTCTCTACGAGCAGTACTTC. It translates to CASSMFRVGKRPLYEQYF.